This T cell receptor beta chain emerged from a study of vaccination and CD4 T cells after COVID-19. On this clonotype: The antigen is unknown. An end of the junction does not agree with germline; a read error may underlie this.

Sequenced with the Oncomine TCR Beta short-read assay was DNA taken from cultured CD4+ T cells. In this case, cultured CD4+ T cells provided the extracted genomic DNA. Each CDR3 protein is one row after TCRdb ran MiXCR on the PCR reads. The table has about 24,000 distinct CDR3 sequences, around 42% seen once. Time point denoted: late sampling 161 to 241 days after vaccination in three convalescent patients. As to treatment: approximately nine-day PBMC culture with coronavirus spike peptide pools or control peptides (ViraFEST assay). The CDR3 runs to 13 residues. CDR1 and CDR2 (germline): MNHEY, SVGAGI.

This chain links TRBV6-5 with TRBJ2-1, with TRBD2 matching 7 bases. The TCR was taken from a human donor who had recovered from COVID-19. The source was CD4+ T cells from blood, cultured in vitro, collected about 7 months after SARS-CoV-2 vaccination. CDR3 sequence (DNA): TGTGCCAGCAGTTACGAGACGGGGACTAAGCCCCACTTC. Translation: CASSYETGTKPHF.